Shown below are 2 T cell receptor beta chains from a single sample sequenced in a study of blood T cell repertoires in COVID-19. TCRdb keeps only in-frame clones here, not all; method: immunoSEQ multiplex PCR. The sample records approximately 300,000 clones, about nine tenths being singletons. Sequences were obtained from peripheral blood. The receptors here all came from a middle-aged man with active or convalescent COVID-19.

The CDR3 DNA is TGTGCCAGCAGCTCCCCCGGGGGACAGGGGTACGAGCAGTACTTC. It encodes CASSSPGGQGYEQYF. The V gene is TRBV5-5, the J gene TRBJ2-7, with 10 bases lining up with TRBD1. Germline V gene sequence: CDR1 SGHKS, CDR2 YYEKEE (reference sequence). V lost 3 bases to trimming and J lost 4 bases; unmatched junction nucleotides: 7. This CDR3 is 15 amino acids long.

The CDR3 protein is CASSLARGGLNEQFF. For the CDR3, the DNA is TGTGCCAGCAGCTTAGCGCGCGGGGGGCTCAATGAGCAGTTCTTC. The V call is TRBV11-2, the J call TRBJ2-1, with 8 bases identical to TRBD2. CDR3 length: 15 residues. Germline loops: CDR1 SGHAT, CDR2 FQNNGV. V was pared by 1 base and J by 6 bases, with 5 bases of the junction left unmatched.